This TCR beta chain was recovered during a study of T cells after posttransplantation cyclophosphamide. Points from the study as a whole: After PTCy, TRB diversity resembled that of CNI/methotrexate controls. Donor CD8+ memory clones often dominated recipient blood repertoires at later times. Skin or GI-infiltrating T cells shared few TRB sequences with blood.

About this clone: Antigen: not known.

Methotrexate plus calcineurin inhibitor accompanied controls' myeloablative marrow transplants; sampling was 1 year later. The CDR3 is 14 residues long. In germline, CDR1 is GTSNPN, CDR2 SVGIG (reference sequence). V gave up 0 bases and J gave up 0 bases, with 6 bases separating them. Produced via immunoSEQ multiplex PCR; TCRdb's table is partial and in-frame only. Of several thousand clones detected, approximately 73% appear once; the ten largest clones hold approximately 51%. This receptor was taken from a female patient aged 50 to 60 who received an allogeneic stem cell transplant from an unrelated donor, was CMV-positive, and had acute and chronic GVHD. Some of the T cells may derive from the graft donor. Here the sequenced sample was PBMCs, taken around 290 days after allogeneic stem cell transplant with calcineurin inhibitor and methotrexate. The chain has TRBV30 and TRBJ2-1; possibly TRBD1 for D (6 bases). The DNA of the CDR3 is TGTGCCTGGAGTGTACAGGGCTCCTACAATGAGCAGTTCTTC. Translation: CAWSVQGSYNEQFF.